This T cell receptor (beta chain) stems from a study of blood T cell repertoires in COVID-19. CDR3 length: 15 amino acids. The V and J ends lost 3 bases and 4 bases respectively, with 15 bases between them. Germline V lookup: CDR1 KGHSH, CDR2 LQKENI. The method was immunoSEQ multiplex PCR; TCRdb's version includes in-frame clones alone and lacks a portion of them. This sample yields some 500,000 clones, of which approximately 90% are seen a single time; over 1.5% belongs to the top ten. Participants were aged roughly 18 to 100 years from around 26 US areas. The material sequenced was PBMCs or T cells enriched from blood (not recorded which). The TCR originated in a woman in her 40s who had recovered from COVID-19. The chain recombines TRBV18 with TRBJ1-2, with D perhaps TRBD1 (5 bases). This CDR3 reads CASSPQSQGTYGYTF. The CDR3 region has the DNA TGTGCCAGCTCACCGCAAAGTCAGGGAACCTATGGCTACACCTTC.